The table lists the clone carrying this T cell receptor beta chain with many counts. Amplified material comprised TCR beta CDR3 regions derived from RNA transcripts. The authors performed first-round RT-PCR with HTBI primers and then a second-round multiplex PCR. TCRdb redid the calling of the multiplex PCR reads with MiXCR, one entry per CDR3 protein. The sample records 900,000 to 1,200,000 distinct CDR3 sequences, 35% to 45% being singletons. V lost 3 bases to trimming and J lost 4 bases, with 15 bases between them. Germline V gives CDR1 SGHTA, CDR2 FQGNSA. The CDR3 is 16 amino acids. The data were obtained in a study of Graves' ophthalmopathy and Graves' hyperthyroidism.

The receptor was isolated from an adult man with Graves' hyperthyroidism. The sample was peripheral blood or thyroid tissue (not recorded which). This chain links TRBV7-2 with TRBJ1-4, with D possibly TRBD1 on 5 matching bases. The CDR3 region has the DNA TGTGCCAGCAGCTTTCTGTCAGGGCTGGTTAATGAAAAACTGTTTTTT. Its translation: CASSFLSGLVNEKLFF. Supplemented by reference TRBV7-2 and TRBJ1-4, the full variable domain reads GAGVSQSPSNKVTEKGKDVELRCDPISGHTALYWYRQSLGQGLEFLIYFQGNSAPDKSGLPSDRFSAERTGGSVSTLTIQRTQQEDSAVYLCASSFLSGLVNEKLFFGSGTQLSVL.